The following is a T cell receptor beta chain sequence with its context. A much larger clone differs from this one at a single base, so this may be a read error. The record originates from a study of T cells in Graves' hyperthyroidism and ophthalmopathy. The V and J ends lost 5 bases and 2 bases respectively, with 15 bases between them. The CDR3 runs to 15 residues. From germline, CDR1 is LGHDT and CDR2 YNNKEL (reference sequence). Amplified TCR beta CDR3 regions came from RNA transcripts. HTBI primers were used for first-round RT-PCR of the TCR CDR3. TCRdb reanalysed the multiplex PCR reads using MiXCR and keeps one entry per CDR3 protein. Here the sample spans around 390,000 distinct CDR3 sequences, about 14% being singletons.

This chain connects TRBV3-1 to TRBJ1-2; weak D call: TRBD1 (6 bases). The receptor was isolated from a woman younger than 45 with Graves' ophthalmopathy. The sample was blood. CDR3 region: CASSDRDTLNYGYTF. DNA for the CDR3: TGTGCCAGCAGCGACCGGGACACGTTGAACTATGGCTACACCTTC. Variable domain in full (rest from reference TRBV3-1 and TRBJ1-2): DTAVSQTPKYLVTQMGNDKSIKCEQNLGHDTMYWYKQDSKKFLKIMFSYNNKELIINETVPNRFSPKSPDKAHLNLHINSLELGDSAVYFCASSDRDTLNYGYTFGSGTRLTVV.